This TCR beta chain was sequenced in a study of monozygotic twins with inflammatory bowel disease. Incorporation of UMIs carrying a 6-nucleotide sample barcode was performed by template switching. Both TCRalpha and TCRbeta cDNA were subjected to two nested PCRs lasting around 15 and 9 cycles. TCRdb reprocessed the 5' RACE reads; each CDR3 protein has one entry and no DNA is given. The sample's table shows roughly 160,000 distinct CDR3 sequences. The length of the CDR3 is 18 residues. Germline V gene data show CDR1 as MGHRA and CDR2 as YSYEKL. In regard to this clonotype: Antigen unknown.

Study-wide results and limits: Twins with IBD were found to have lower TCRbeta diversity (inverse Simpson) than healthy co-twins. Some repertoire variability may stem from patients' differing immunosuppressive treatments.

This TCR derives from a human donor with ulcerative colitis or Crohn's disease, or a healthy co-twin of an affected twin (not recorded which). Sample: blood. The genes are TRBV4-1 and TRBJ2-2; there is no DNA to check the TCRdb D call of TRBD1. The CDR3 is CASSQVPGTASGAGELFF.